This TCR beta chain was identified during a study of blood T cell repertoires in COVID-19. Cohorts were assigned according to the clinical history that participants reported. Per the study methods: Reference gene primer amplification in the assay estimated nucleated cell counts. Sequencing was performed with immunoSEQ multiplex PCR; in TCRdb, only in-frame clones are kept and a portion is missing. The V and J calls and the clone size are those of that table, but D and trimming were determined from the DNA. Of some 270,000 clones in the sample, around 90% are singletons; the top ten hold about 3%. Per the germline V gene, CDR1 is MNHEY and CDR2 is SVGAGI. The ends were cut back, 2 bases at V and 10 bases at J, with 11 bases in the middle. The CDR3 is 12 residues long.

The source of this sequence is a man between 40 and 49 years old who had been exposed to COVID-19. The rearrangement links TRBV6-5 to TRBJ1-2; D is unclear. The sample was PBMCs or T cells enriched from blood (not recorded which). CDR3 loop: CASSYVQSDYTF. The CDR3 coding sequence is TGTGCCAGCAGTTACGTCCAGTCAGACTACACCTTC.